The 10 T cell receptor beta chains reported below all come from one sample, sequenced in a study of blood T cell repertoires in COVID-19. Libraries were prepared by immunoSEQ multiplex PCR; TCRdb keeps only in-frame clonotypes and omits some of them. The table has approximately 30,000 clones, roughly 88% seen once; the top ten hold roughly 0.99%. Sample: peripheral blood. These receptors all come from a man aged 65 to 79 with active or convalescent COVID-19.

Concerning this clone itself: Other nucleotide sequences in the sample specify the same CDR3. The chain joins TRBV7-3 to TRBJ1-1; D gene ambiguous. V was cut by 2 bases and J by 1 base, with 5 bases left in between. CDR1 SGHTA and CDR2 FQGTGA come from the germline V gene. This CDR3 is built from 13 residues. As DNA, the CDR3 is TGTGCCAGCAGCTTAGGCCAGAACACTGAAGCTTTCTTT. It encodes CASSLGQNTEAFF. The variable domain in full, with the rest retrieved from reference TRBV7-3 and TRBJ1-1, is GAGVSQTPSNKVTEKGKYVELRCDPISGHTALYWYRQSLGQGPEFLIYFQGTGAADDSGLPNDRFFAVRPEGSVSTLKIQRTERGDSAVYLCASSLGQNTEAFFGQGTRLTVV.

The J gene is TRBJ2-3, the V gene TRBV7-9, with D possibly TRBD2 on 6 matching bases. V was pared by 4 bases and J by 5 bases, with 13 bases between. CDR3 size: 14 residues. Looked up from germline, CDR1 is SEHNR and CDR2 is FQNEAQ (reference sequence). CDR3 coding DNA: TGTGCCAGCAGCTCACCGAGTAGCGGAGATACGCAGTATTTT. Translation: CASSSPSSGDTQYF.

V is TRBV10-2 and J is TRBJ2-7; 9 bases fit TRBD1. Germline lookup yields CDR1 WSHSY and CDR2 SAAADI. The CDR3 covers 14 residues. The trim removed 4 bases at V and 5 bases at J, leaving 6 bases unmatched. In nucleotides, the CDR3 is TGCGCCAGCAGTGTGGGACAGGGTATGGACGAGCAGTACTTC. It translates to CASSVGQGMDEQYF.

This chain connects TRBV7-9 to TRBJ1-1; no firm D call. There are 14 residues in the CDR3. V was pared by 1 base and J by 1 base, with 7 bases between. Germline V gene lookup returns CDR1 SEHNR and CDR2 FQNEAQ (reference sequence). The CDR3 spells CASSLDWANTEAFF. CDR3 nucleotide sequence: TGTGCCAGCAGCTTAGATTGGGCGAACACTGAAGCTTTCTTT.

V and J are TRBV11-3 and TRBJ2-3; D is unclear. Trimming took 2 bases from V and 2 from J, leaving 8 bases between them. Looked up from germline, CDR1 is SGHNT and CDR2 is YENEEA. The CDR3 has 14 residues. The CDR3 is CASSLMADTDTQYF. CDR3 DNA: TGTGCCAGCAGCTTAATGGCAGACACAGATACGCAGTATTTT.

This chain joins TRBV5-6 and TRBJ1-1; D unclear. Germline V lookup: CDR1 SGHDT, CDR2 YYEEEE. V shed 4 bases and J shed 11 bases, with 12 bases lying between them. The CDR3 length is 11 residues. The CDR3, as DNA: TGTGCCAGCAGCCAAACGGGGAAGGCTTTCTTT. It translates to CASSQTGKAFF.

The gene calls are TRBV11-2 and TRBJ1-1; no reliable D call. The germline CDR1 and CDR2 sequences are SGHAT and FQNNGV. The CDR3 consists of 15 residues. Trimming took 3 bases from V and 5 from J, leaving 16 bases between them. For the CDR3, the DNA is TGTGCCAGCAGCTTTTCGCTCCGGGGAAGGACTGAAGCTTTCTTT. Protein sequence: CASSFSLRGRTEAFF.

The chain combines TRBV19 with TRBJ2-3, with D possibly TRBD1 on 7 matching bases. V lost 6 bases and J 5 bases, leaving 12 bases between the germline ends. This CDR3 region has 13 residues. CDR1 and CDR2 (germline): LNHDA, SQIVND (reference sequence). This CDR3 is CASSNRGGDTQYF. CDR3 bases: TGTGCCAGTAGCAACAGGGGAGGAGATACGCAGTATTTT.

This clone was counted once. This chain links TRBV4-1 with TRBJ2-2; D possibly corresponds to TRBD2 (5 bases). The CDR3 has 16 amino acids. V lost 0 bases and J 5 bases, leaving 13 bases between the germline ends. Germline V gives CDR1 MGHRA, CDR2 YSYEKL. This chain's CDR3 is CASSQDWRAMTGELFF. The DNA of the CDR3 is TGCGCCAGCAGCCAAGATTGGCGGGCGATGACCGGGGAGCTGTTTTTT.

This sequence joins TRBV24-1 and TRBJ2-1; no definite D call. V lost 6 bases and J 2 bases, leaving 7 bases between the germline ends. Looked up from germline, CDR1 is KGHDR and CDR2 is SFDVKD. The CDR3 sequence is 13 residues long. The CDR3 DNA is TGTGCCACCAGTCCGGGTCCCTACAATGAGCAGTTCTTC. It yields the protein CATSPGPYNEQFF.